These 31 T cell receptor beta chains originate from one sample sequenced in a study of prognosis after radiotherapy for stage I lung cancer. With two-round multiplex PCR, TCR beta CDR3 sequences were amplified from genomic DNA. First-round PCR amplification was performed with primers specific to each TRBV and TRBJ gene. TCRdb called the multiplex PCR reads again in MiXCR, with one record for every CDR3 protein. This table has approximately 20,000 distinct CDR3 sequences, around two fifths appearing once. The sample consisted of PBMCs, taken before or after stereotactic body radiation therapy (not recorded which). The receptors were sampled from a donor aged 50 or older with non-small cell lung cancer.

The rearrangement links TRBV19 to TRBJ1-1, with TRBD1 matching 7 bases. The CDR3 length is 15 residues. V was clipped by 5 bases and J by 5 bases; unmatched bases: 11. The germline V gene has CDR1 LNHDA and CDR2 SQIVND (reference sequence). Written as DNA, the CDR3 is TGTGCCAGTAGTCAGTCTACAGGGGTGAGGACTGAAGCTTTCTTT. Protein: CASSQSTGVRTEAFF.

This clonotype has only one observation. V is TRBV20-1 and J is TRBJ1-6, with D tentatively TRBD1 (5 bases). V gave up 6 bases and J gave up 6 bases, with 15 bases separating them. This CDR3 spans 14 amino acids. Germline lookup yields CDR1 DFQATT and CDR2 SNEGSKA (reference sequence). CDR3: CSAHSDSGNSPLHF. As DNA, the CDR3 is TGCAGTGCCCACTCTGACAGTGGTAATTCACCCCTCCACTTT.

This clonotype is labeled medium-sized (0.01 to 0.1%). The CDR3 DNA reads as TGTGCCAGCAGTCCACCGGACAGGGGGGGCGAGCAGTACTTC. It yields the protein CASSPPDRGGEQYF. This rearrangement joins TRBV28 to TRBJ2-7; 10 bases are shared with TRBD1. The CDR3 extends over 14 amino acids. The germline CDR1 and CDR2 sequences are MDHEN and SYDVKM. With 5 bases clipped from V and 6 bases from J, the junction kept 7 bases outside the gene matches.

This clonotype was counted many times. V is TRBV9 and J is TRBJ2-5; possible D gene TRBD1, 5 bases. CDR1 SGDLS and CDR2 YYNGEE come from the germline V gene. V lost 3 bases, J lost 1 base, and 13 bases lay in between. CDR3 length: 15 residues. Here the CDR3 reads CASSASRQFQETQYF. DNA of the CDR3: TGTGCCAGCAGCGCCTCTAGACAGTTCCAAGAGACCCAGTACTTC.

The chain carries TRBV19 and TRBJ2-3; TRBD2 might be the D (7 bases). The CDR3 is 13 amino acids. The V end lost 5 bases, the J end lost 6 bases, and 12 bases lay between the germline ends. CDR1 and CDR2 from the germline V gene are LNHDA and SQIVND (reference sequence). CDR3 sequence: CASSGGAPDTQYF. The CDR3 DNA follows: TGTGCCAGTAGTGGGGGGGCACCCGATACGCAGTATTTT.

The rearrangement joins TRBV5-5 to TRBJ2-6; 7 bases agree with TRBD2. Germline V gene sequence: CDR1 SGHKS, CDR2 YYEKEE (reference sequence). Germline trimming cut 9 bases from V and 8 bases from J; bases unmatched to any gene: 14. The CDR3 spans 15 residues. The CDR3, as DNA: TGTGCCACCGAGACTAGCTTCTCTGGTTCCAACGTCCTGACTTTC. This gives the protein CATETSFSGSNVLTF.

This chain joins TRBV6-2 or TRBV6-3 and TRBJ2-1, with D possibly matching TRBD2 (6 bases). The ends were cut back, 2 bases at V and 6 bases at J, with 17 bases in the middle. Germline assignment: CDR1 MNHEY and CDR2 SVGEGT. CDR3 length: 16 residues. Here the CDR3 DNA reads TGTGCCAGCAGTTACGTAGCTGGAGGGTGGAGCAATGAGCAGTTCTTC. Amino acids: CASSYVAGGWSNEQFF.

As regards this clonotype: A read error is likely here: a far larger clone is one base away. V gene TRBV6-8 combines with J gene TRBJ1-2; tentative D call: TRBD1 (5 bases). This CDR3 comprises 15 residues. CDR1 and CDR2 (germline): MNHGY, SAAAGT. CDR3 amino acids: CAGSTAGRTRYGYTF. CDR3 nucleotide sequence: TGTGCCGGCAGTACGGCGGGACGTACGCGATATGGCTACACCTTC.

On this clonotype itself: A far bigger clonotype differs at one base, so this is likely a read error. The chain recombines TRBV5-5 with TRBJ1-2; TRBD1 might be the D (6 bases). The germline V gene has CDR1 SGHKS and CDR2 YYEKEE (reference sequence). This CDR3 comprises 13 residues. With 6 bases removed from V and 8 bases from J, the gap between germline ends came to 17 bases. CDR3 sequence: CASTLGGAGGYTF. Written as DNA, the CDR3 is TGTGCCAGCACCTTAGGGGGGGCTGGGGGCTACACCTTC.

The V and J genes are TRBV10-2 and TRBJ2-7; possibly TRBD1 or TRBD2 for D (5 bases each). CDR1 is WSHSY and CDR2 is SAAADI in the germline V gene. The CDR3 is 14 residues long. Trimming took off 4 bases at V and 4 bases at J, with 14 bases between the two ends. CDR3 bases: TGCGCCAGCAGTGGAGGGGTCTCATCGTACGAGCAGTACTTC. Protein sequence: CASSGGVSSYEQYF.

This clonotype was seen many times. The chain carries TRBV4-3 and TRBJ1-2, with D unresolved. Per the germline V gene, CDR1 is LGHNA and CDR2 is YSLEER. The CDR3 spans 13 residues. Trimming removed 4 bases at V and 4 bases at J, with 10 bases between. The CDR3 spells CASSPGTIYGYTF. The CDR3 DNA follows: TGCGCCAGCAGCCCAGGAACTATCTATGGCTACACCTTC.

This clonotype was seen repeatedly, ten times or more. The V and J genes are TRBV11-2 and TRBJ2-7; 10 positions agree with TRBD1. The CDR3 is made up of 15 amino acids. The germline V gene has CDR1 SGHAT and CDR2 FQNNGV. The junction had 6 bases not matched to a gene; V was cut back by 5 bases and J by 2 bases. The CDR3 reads CASSTTGGGPYEQYF. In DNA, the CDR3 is TGTGCCAGCAGCACGACAGGGGGCGGACCCTACGAGCAGTACTTC.

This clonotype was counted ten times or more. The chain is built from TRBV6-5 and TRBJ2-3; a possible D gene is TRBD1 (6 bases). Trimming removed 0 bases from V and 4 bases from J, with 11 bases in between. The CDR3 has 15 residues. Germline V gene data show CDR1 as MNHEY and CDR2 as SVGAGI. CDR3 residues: CASSYSRAGADTQYF. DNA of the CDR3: TGTGCCAGCAGTTACTCGAGGGCAGGGGCAGATACGCAGTATTTT.

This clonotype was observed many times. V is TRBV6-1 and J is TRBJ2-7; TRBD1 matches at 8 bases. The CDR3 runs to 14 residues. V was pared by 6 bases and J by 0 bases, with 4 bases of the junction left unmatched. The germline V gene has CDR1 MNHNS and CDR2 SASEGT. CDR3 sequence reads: CASRPGQGSYEQYF. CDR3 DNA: TGTGCCAGCAGACCCGGACAGGGCTCCTACGAGCAGTACTTC.

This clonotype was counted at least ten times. CDR3 sequence: CASSSLTGSTTQYF. As DNA, the CDR3 is TGTGCCAGCAGCTCTTTGACAGGGTCAACGACCCAGTACTTC. The chain combines TRBV7-2 with TRBJ2-5; 7 nucleotides align to TRBD1. Trimming at V came to 4 bases and at J to 7 bases, leaving 9 bases not matched to a gene. The CDR3 is 14 amino acids. Germline lookup yields CDR1 SGHTA and CDR2 FQGNSA.

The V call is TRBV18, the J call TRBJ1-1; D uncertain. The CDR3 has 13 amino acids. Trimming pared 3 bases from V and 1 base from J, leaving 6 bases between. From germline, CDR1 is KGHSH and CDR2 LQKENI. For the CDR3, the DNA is TGTGCCAGCTCACCCTTGACGAACACTGAAGCTTTCTTT. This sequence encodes CASSPLTNTEAFF.

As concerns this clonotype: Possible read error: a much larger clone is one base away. CDR3 sequence: CASRLERTAKETQYF. CDR3 bases: TGTGCCAGCCGCTTAGAAAGGACGGCTAAAGAGACCCAGTACTTC. This chain connects TRBV7-9 to TRBJ2-5; D call uncertain. CDR1 SEHNR and CDR2 FQNEAQ come from the germline V gene (reference sequence). This CDR3 contains 15 residues.

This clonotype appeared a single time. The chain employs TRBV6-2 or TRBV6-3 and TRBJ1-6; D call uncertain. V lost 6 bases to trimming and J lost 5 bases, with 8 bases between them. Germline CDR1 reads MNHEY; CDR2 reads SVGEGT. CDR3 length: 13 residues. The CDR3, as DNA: TGTGCCAGCAGGCGGGTGAATAATTCACCCCTCCACTTT. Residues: CASRRVNNSPLHF.

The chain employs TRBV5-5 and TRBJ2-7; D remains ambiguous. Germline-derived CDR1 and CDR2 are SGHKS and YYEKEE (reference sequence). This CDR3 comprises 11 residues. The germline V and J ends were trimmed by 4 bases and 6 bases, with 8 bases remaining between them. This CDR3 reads CASSLNSEQYF. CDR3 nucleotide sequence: TGTGCCAGCAGCCTGAACAGCGAGCAGTACTTC.

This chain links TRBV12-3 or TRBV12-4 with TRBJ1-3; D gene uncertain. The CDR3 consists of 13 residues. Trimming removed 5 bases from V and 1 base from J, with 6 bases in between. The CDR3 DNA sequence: TGTGCCAGCAGTCCGGGGTCTGGAAACACCATATATTTT. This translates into CASSPGSGNTIYF.

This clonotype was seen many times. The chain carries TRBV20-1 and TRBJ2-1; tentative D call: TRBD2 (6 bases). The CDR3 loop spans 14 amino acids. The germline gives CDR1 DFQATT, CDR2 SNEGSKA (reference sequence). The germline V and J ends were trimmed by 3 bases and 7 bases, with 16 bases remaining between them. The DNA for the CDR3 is TGCAGTGCTAGTGATGTGGCGGGACCGAATGAGCAGTTCTTC. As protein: CSASDVAGPNEQFF.

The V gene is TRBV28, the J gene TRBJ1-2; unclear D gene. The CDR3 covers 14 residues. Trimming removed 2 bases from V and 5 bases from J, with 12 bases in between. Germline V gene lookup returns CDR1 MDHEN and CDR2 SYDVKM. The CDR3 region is CASSLGVGSYGYTF. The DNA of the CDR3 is TGTGCCAGCAGTTTAGGCGTAGGGAGTTATGGCTACACCTTC.

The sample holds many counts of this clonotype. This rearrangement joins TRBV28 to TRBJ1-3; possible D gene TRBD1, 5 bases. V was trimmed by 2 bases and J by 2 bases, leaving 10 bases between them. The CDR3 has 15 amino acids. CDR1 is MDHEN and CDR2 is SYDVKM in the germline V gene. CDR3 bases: TGTGCCAGCAGTTTAGCAGGGAACCCTGGAAACACCATATATTTT. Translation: CASSLAGNPGNTIYF.

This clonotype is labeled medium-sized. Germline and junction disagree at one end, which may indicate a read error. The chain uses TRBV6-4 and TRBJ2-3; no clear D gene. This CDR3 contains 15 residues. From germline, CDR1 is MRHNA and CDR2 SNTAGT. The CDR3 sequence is CASSYSILGTDTQYF. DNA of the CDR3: TGTGCCAGCAGTTACTCGATTTTGGGGACAGATACGCAGTATTTT.

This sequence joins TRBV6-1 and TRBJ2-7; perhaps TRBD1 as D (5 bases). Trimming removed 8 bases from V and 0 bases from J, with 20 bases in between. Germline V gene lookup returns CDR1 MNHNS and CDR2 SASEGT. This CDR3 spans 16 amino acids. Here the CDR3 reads CASGILDRQVSYEQYF. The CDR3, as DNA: TGTGCCAGCGGCATACTCGACAGACAAGTCTCCTACGAGCAGTACTTC.

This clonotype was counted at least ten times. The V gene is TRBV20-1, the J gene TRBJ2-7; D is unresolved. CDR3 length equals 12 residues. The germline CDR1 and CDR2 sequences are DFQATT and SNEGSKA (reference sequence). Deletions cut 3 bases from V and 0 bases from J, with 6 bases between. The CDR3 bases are TGCAGTGCTAGGAGTGGCTCCTACGAGCAGTACTTC. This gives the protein CSARSGSYEQYF.

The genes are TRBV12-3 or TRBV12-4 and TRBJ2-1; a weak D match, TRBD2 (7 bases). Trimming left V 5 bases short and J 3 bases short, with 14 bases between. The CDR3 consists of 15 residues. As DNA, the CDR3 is TGTGCCAGCAGTCTAGGGGGGGGGGTCTACAATGAGCAGTTCTTC. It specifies CASSLGGGVYNEQFF.

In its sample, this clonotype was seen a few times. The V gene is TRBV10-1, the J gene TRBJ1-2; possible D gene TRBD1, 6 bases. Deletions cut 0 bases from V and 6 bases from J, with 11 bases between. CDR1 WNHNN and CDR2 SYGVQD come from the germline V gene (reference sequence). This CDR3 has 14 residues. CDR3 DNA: TGCGCCAGCAGTGAGTCGAGGCAGGGGAATGGCTACACCTTC. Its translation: CASSESRQGNGYTF.

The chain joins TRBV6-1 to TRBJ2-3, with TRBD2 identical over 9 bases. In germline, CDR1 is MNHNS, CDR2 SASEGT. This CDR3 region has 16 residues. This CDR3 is CEGRTTASGTTDTQYF. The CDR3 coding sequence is TGTGAAGGCAGAACTACGGCTAGCGGGACCACAGATACGCAGTATTTT.

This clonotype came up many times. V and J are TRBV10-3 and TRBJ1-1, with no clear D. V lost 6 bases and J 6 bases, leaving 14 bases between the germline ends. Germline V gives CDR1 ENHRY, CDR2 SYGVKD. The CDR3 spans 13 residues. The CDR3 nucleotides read TGTGCCATCAGGGAAGAGAGGACGGCTGAAGCTTTCTTT. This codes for CAIREERTAEAFF.

The CDR3 protein is CASSQIDWDSPSHEQYF. In DNA form, the CDR3 reads TGTGCCAGCAGTCAGATTGATTGGGACAGTCCATCCCACGAGCAGTACTTC. The rearrangement uses TRBV6-2 or TRBV6-3 and TRBJ2-7; the match to TRBD1 covers 7 bases. V lost 5 bases to trimming and J lost 5 bases; unmatched junction nucleotides: 18. Germline V lookup: CDR1 MNHEY, CDR2 SVGEGT. The CDR3 extends over 17 amino acids.